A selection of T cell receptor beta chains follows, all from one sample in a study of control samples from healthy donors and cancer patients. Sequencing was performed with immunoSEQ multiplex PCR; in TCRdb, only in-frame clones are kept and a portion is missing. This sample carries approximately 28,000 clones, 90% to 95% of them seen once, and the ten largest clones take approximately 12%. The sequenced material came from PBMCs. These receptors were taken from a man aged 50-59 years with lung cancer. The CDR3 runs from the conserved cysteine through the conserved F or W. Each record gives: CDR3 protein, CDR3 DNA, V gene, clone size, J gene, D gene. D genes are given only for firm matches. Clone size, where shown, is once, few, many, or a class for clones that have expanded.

CDR3 protein: CASSLLAQETQYF; CDR3 DNA: TGTGCCAGCAGCCTTCTAGCACAAGAGACCCAGTACTTC; V gene: TRBV3-1/TRBV3-2; clone size: -; J gene: TRBJ2-5; D gene: -
CDR3 protein: CASSLEPGQHYEQYF; CDR3 DNA: TGTGCCAGCAGCTTAGAACCGGGACAGCACTACGAGCAGTACTTC; V gene: TRBV11-2; clone size: -; J gene: TRBJ2-7; D gene: TRBD1
CDR3 protein: CASSIVSRDTQYF; CDR3 DNA: TGTGCCAGTAGTATAGTATCGAGGGATACGCAGTATTTT; V gene: TRBV19; clone size: few; J gene: TRBJ2-3; D gene: -
CDR3 protein: CASSLVGVGTGEQFF; CDR3 DNA: TGTGCCAGCAGCTTAGTAGGAGTCGGGACGGGTGAGCAGTTCTTC; V gene: TRBV7-9; clone size: once; J gene: TRBJ2-1; D gene: -
CDR3 protein: CASSRGPGLAAYDEQFF; CDR3 DNA: TGTGCCAGCAGCCGGGGACCGGGACTAGCGGCCTACGATGAGCAGTTCTTC; V gene: TRBV7-6; clone size: -; J gene: TRBJ2-1; D gene: TRBD2
CDR3 protein: CASSDQVHKDYNEQFF; CDR3 DNA: TGTGCCAGCAGTGACCAGGTACACAAGGACTACAATGAGCAGTTCTTC; V gene: TRBV6-4; clone size: -; J gene: TRBJ2-1; D gene: -
CDR3 protein: CASSPDRGSYEQYF; CDR3 DNA: TGTGCCAGCAGTCCTGACAGGGGTTCCTACGAGCAGTACTTC; V gene: TRBV6-5; clone size: -; J gene: TRBJ2-7; D gene: TRBD1
CDR3 protein: CAWSVKGTFERDTQYF; CDR3 DNA: TGTGCCTGGAGTGTAAAGGGTACCTTTGAAAGGGATACGCAGTATTTT; V gene: TRBV30; clone size: -; J gene: TRBJ2-3; D gene: -
CDR3 protein: CASRGQASGSPLHF; CDR3 DNA: TGTGCCAGTAGAGGACAGGCTAGTGGATCACCCCTCCACTTT; V gene: TRBV19; clone size: -; J gene: TRBJ1-6; D gene: TRBD1
CDR3 protein: CASSPRGTGSAWGDTIYF; CDR3 DNA: TGTGCCAGCAGCCCCCGAGGGACAGGCTCCGCCTGGGGCGACACCATATATTTT; V gene: TRBV3-1/TRBV3-2; clone size: -; J gene: TRBJ1-3; D gene: TRBD1
CDR3 protein: CASSWGQNEQFF; CDR3 DNA: TGTGCCAGCAGCTGGGGGCAGAATGAGCAGTTCTTC; V gene: TRBV5-5; clone size: -; J gene: TRBJ2-1; D gene: -
CDR3 protein: CASSRADLAGYSNQPQHF; CDR3 DNA: TGCGCCAGCAGCCGAGCCGACCTCGCAGGGTATAGCAATCAGCCCCAGCATTTT; V gene: TRBV4-1; clone size: -; J gene: TRBJ1-5; D gene: -
CDR3 protein: CASSPGLAGDNEQFF; CDR3 DNA: TGTGCCAGCAGCCCAGGACTAGCGGGAGACAATGAGCAGTTCTTC; V gene: TRBV7-3; clone size: -; J gene: TRBJ2-1; D gene: TRBD2
CDR3 protein: CASISGGFSYEQYF; CDR3 DNA: TGTGCCAGCATTTCTGGGGGCTTCTCCTACGAGCAGTACTTC; V gene: TRBV2; clone size: -; J gene: TRBJ2-7; D gene: -
CDR3 protein: CASSLTGSQPQHF; CDR3 DNA: TGTGCCAGCAGTTTAACGGGTAGTCAGCCCCAGCATTTT; V gene: TRBV12-3/TRBV12-4; clone size: once; J gene: TRBJ1-5; D gene: -
CDR3 protein: CASSPQISTEAFF; CDR3 DNA: TGTGCCAGCAGCCCACAGATAAGCACTGAAGCTTTCTTT; V gene: TRBV7-9; clone size: once; J gene: TRBJ1-1; D gene: -
CDR3 protein: CATRQDGLQYF; CDR3 DNA: TGTGCCACAAGACAAGATGGTTTGCAGTACTTC; V gene: TRBV28; clone size: -; J gene: TRBJ2-7; D gene: -
CDR3 protein: CAISESGRRDNQPQHF; CDR3 DNA: TGTGCCATCAGTGAGTCGGGGCGGAGGGACAATCAGCCCCAGCATTTT; V gene: TRBV10-3; clone size: -; J gene: TRBJ1-5; D gene: -
CDR3 protein: CASSEEGPRYEQYF; CDR3 DNA: TGTGCCAGCAGTGAAGAGGGCCCTCGATACGAGCAGTACTTC; V gene: TRBV6-1; clone size: -; J gene: TRBJ2-7; D gene: -
CDR3 protein: CASSWVDENTEAFF; CDR3 DNA: TGTGCCAGCAGCTGGGTGGATGAGAACACTGAAGCTTTCTTT; V gene: TRBV6-2/TRBV6-3; clone size: -; J gene: TRBJ1-1; D gene: -
CDR3 protein: CASSVGAVSTDTQYF; CDR3 DNA: TGTGCCAGCAGCGTAGGTGCGGTGAGCACAGATACGCAGTATTTT; V gene: TRBV9; clone size: -; J gene: TRBJ2-3; D gene: -
CDR3 protein: CASSLGGGTETQYF; CDR3 DNA: TGTGCCAGCTCACTAGGCGGGGGCACAGAGACCCAGTACTTC; V gene: TRBV18; clone size: -; J gene: TRBJ2-5; D gene: -
CDR3 protein: CASSTGQAYNEQFF; CDR3 DNA: TGTGCCAGCAGCACCGGACAGGCCTACAATGAGCAGTTCTTC; V gene: TRBV5-4; clone size: -; J gene: TRBJ2-1; D gene: TRBD1